These 14 T cell receptor beta chains were all obtained from the same sample, sequenced in a study of T cells in Graves' hyperthyroidism and ophthalmopathy. RNA transcripts gave rise to amplified TCR beta CDR3 regions. The HTBI set primed first-round TCR CDR3 RT-PCR. TCRdb passed the multiplex PCR reads through MiXCR, listing each CDR3 protein once. This sample has 690,000 or so distinct CDR3 sequences, with about 19% found just once. Sequenced input: blood. These receptors were collected from a woman in her forties or fifties with Graves' hyperthyroidism that later progressed to Graves' ophthalmopathy.

This rearrangement joins TRBV30 to TRBJ1-1; no reliable D call. Germline CDR1 and CDR2: GTSNPN and SVGIG (reference sequence). CDR3 length: 14 residues. Between the trimmed V and J ends, which lost 2 bases and 0 bases, there was a span of 10 bases. The CDR3 DNA follows: TGTGCCTGGAGTCGGACGTTGATGAACACTGAAGCTTTCTTT. Its protein is CAWSRTLMNTEAFF.

This clonotype has a handful of counts. The V and J genes are TRBV6-1 and TRBJ2-1, with 14 bases matching TRBD2. The CDR3 extends over 15 amino acids. Germline loops: CDR1 MNHNS, CDR2 SASEGT. V shed 6 bases and J 9 bases; nucleotides not matched to a gene: 7. The CDR3 protein is CASRMTSGGASEQFF. CDR3 DNA: TGTGCCAGCAGAATGACTAGCGGGGGGGCCAGTGAGCAGTTCTTC.

This clonotype turned up a few times. The chain recombines TRBV20-1 with TRBJ1-1; D possibly corresponds to TRBD1 (6 bases). Germline V lookup: CDR1 DFQATT, CDR2 SNEGSKA (reference sequence). V was clipped by 6 bases and J by 5 bases, with 16 bases between them. This CDR3 is 13 amino acids long. DNA of the CDR3: TGCAGTGCCCCCTTCGTGGGGGCGACTGAAGCTTTCTTT. Its translation: CSAPFVGATEAFF.

In its sample, this clonotype was seen many times. The V and J genes are TRBV7-2 and TRBJ2-1; no definite D call. With 1 base removed from V and 9 bases from J, the gap between germline ends came to 16 bases. This CDR3 has 15 residues. In germline, CDR1 is SGHTA, CDR2 FQGNSA. The CDR3 sequence is CASSLDFGQLREQFF. The CDR3 DNA reads TGTGCCAGCAGCTTAGACTTCGGCCAACTCCGTGAGCAGTTCTTC.

The chain uses TRBV6-1 and TRBJ1-1, with D possibly TRBD1 on 5 matching bases. Trimming took off 5 bases at V and 2 bases at J, with 18 bases between the two ends. Germline V gene data show CDR1 as MNHNS and CDR2 as SASEGT. The length of the CDR3 is 16 residues. The CDR3 coding sequence is TGTGCCAGCAGTTTTCTGATGACAGAGGGAAACACTGAAGCTTTCTTT. Residues: CASSFLMTEGNTEAFF.

At least ten counts were recorded for this clonotype. V usage is TRBV12-3 or TRBV12-4 and J usage is TRBJ1-5, with TRBD1 identical over 7 bases. Losses at the gene ends were 2 bases for V and 5 bases for J; bases not matched to a gene: 6. The CDR3 totals 15 residues. This CDR3 is CASSLYRGDDQPQHF. CDR3 DNA: TGTGCCAGCAGTTTATACAGGGGAGATGATCAGCCCCAGCATTTT.

A remark on this clonotype: One junction end does not reproduce the germline sequence, and a read error may be involved. The rearrangement links TRBV9 to TRBJ1-4; D perhaps matches TRBD1 (6 bases). This CDR3 is built from 19 residues. Germline-derived CDR1 and CDR2 are SGDLS and YYNGEE. The CDR3 sequence is CANSPTQGPHWTTNEKLFF. The CDR3 nucleotides read TGTGCCAACAGCCCGACGCAGGGGCCTCACTGGACAACTAATGAAAAACTGTTTTTT.

This clonotype was observed at least ten times. The V gene is TRBV2, the J gene TRBJ1-2; possible D gene TRBD1, 5 bases. The germline V and J ends were trimmed by 4 bases and 3 bases, with 18 bases remaining between them. In germline, CDR1 is SNHLY, CDR2 FYNNEI. CDR3 length: 16 amino acids. The CDR3 here is CASSGGYSLPDYGYTF. CDR3 nucleotide sequence: TGTGCCAGCAGTGGGGGGTACTCACTACCCGACTATGGCTACACCTTC.

As regards this clonotype: At one boundary the junction diverges from the germline segment, which might be a read error. The chain carries TRBV4-1 and TRBJ2-3; D unclear. This CDR3 has 13 residues. CDR1 is MGHRA and CDR2 is YSYEKL in the germline V gene. This CDR3 is CTSSPPSTDTQYF. CDR3 sequence (DNA): TGCACCAGCAGCCCCCCGAGCACAGATACGCAGTATTTT.

The chain is built from TRBV12-3 or TRBV12-4 and TRBJ1-6, with D tentatively TRBD1 (6 bases). The germline V and J ends were trimmed by 5 bases and 2 bases, with 13 bases remaining between them. CDR3 length: 16 amino acids. This CDR3 is CASSGSTGAYNSPLHF. The CDR3 bases are TGTGCCAGCAGTGGGTCGACAGGAGCCTATAATTCACCCCTCCACTTT.

This clonotype came up many times. CDR3 coding DNA: TGCAGTGCTAGAGAGGGGAACAGGCACCAAGAGACCCAGTACTTC. As protein: CSAREGNRHQETQYF. V and J are TRBV20-1 and TRBJ2-5, with a tentative D call TRBD1 (5 bases). Germline-derived CDR1 and CDR2 are DFQATT and SNEGSKA (reference sequence). V lost 0 bases and J 0 bases, leaving 11 bases between the germline ends. This CDR3 has 15 amino acids.

This clonotype was picked up one time. This chain uses TRBV6-1 with TRBJ1-2; TRBD1 matches 7 bases. After removal of 0 bases from V and 4 bases from J, the junction contained 8 bases not matched to a gene. Germline assignment: CDR1 MNHNS and CDR2 SASEGT. This CDR3 is 16 amino acids long. This chain's CDR3 is CASSEARYRGIYGYTF. CDR3 coding DNA: TGTGCCAGCAGTGAAGCGCGATACAGGGGCATCTATGGCTACACCTTC.

This clonotype was seen repeatedly, ten times or more. The V gene is TRBV3-1, the J gene TRBJ1-5; D gene uncertain. This CDR3 spans 13 amino acids. Per germline, CDR1 LGHDT and CDR2 YNNKEL (reference sequence). V lost 3 bases and J lost 5, with 8 bases in between. The CDR3 is CASSQNPYQPQHF. The CDR3 DNA is TGTGCCAGCAGCCAGAATCCGTATCAGCCCCAGCATTTT.

This clonotype has ten or more counts. This chain links TRBV20-1 with TRBJ1-1; TRBD1 might be the D (6 bases). With 5 bases removed from V and 0 bases from J, the gap between germline ends came to 10 bases. The CDR3 contains 13 residues. The V gene's germline CDR1 is DFQATT and CDR2 SNEGSKA (reference sequence). The CDR3 DNA is TGCAGTGCTGGGGACAAGTTGAACACTGAAGCTTTCTTT. Translation gives CSAGDKLNTEAFF.